One T cell receptor (beta chain) is described in this entry. These data belong to a study of cytomegalovirus exposure and HLA in healthy donors. Data came from immunoSEQ multiplex PCR; TCRdb stores just in-frame clones and leaves some out. The sample lists about 140,000 clones, about 80% occurring once. The CDR3 length is 13 residues. V was cut by 1 base and J by 4 bases, with 7 bases left in between. The V gene's germline CDR1 is SEHNR and CDR2 FQNEAQ (reference sequence). This rearrangement joins TRBV7-9 to TRBJ1-2, with D possibly being TRBD1 (5 bases). The TCR was taken from a man aged 30 to 39 in good health and CMV-seropositive. The sequenced material came from PBMCs. The CDR3 DNA is TGTGCCAGCAGCTTAGGGGGCCTCTATGGCTACACCTTC. Amino acid sequence: CASSLGGLYGYTF.